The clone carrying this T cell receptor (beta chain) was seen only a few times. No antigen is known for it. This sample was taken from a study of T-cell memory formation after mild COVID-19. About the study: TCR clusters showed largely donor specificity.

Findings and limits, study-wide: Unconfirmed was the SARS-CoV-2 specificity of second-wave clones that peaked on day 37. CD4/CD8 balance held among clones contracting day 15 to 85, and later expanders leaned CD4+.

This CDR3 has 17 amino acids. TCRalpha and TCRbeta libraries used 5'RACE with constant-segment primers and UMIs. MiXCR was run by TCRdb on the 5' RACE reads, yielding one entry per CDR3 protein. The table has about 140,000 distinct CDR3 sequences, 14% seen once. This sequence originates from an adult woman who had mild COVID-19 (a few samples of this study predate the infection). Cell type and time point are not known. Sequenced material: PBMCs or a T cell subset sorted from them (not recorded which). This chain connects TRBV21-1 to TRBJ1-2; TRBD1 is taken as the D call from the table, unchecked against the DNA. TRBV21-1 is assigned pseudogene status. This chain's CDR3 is CASSSLGQGAHYDGYTF. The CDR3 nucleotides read TGTGCCAGCAGCAGTCTTGGACAGGGGGCGCATTACGATGGCTACACCTTC.